The rows below give T cell receptor beta chains drawn from one sample of a study of T cell responses to AZD1222 COVID-19 vaccine. The method was immunoSEQ multiplex PCR; TCRdb's version includes in-frame clones alone and lacks a portion of them. The sample has 20,000 to 25,000 clones; 85% to 90% are singletons. Sequenced here: peripheral blood, sampled 28 days after the second AZD1222 dose. The receptors stem from an adult who received the AZD1222 COVID-19 vaccine. Both conserved end residues are part of each CDR3. The D gene is left open where the match is weak. Rows may omit the clone size; those that give it use once, few, many or a size class.

cdr3_length clone_size j_call v_call d_call cdr3_nt cdr3_aa
13 - TRBJ1-3 TRBV29-1 - TGCAGCGTTGCAGGGAGCGGTGGAAACACCATATATTTT CSVAGSGGNTIYF
15 - TRBJ2-7 TRBV28 TRBD1 TGTGCCAGCAGTTCCGGGACAGGGGAATTTGGCGAGCAGTACTTC CASSSGTGEFGEQYF
16 once TRBJ1-6 TRBV7-9 - TGTGCCAGCAGCCGCTTGCAGGGACTGAGAAGATCACCCCTCCACTTT CASSRLQGLRRSPLHF
15 - TRBJ1-6 TRBV4-1 - TGCGCCAGCAGCCAAGAAGTAGGGTTTAATTCACCCCTCCACTTT CASSQEVGFNSPLHF
15 - TRBJ1-5 TRBV6-5 - TGTGCCAGCAGTTACTCGCGGTGGGGGGGGCAGCCCCAGCATTTT CASSYSRWGGQPQHF
13 - TRBJ2-7 TRBV10-3 - TGTGCCATCAGTGACCAGACCCCCTACGAGCAGTACTTC CAISDQTPYEQYF
16 - TRBJ2-2 TRBV11-2 TRBD2 TGTGCCAGCAGCTTAGATAGCGGGGCGAACACCGGGGAGCTGTTTTTT CASSLDSGANTGELFF
16 - TRBJ2-7 TRBV13 TRBD2 TGTGCCAGCAGCTCGGAGAGAGCGGGAGTAAGGAACGAGCAGTACTTC CASSSERAGVRNEQYF
17 - TRBJ2-3 TRBV5-1 TRBD2 TGCGCCAGCAGCACCGGACTAGCGGGGGCGACCACAGATACGCAGTATTTT CASSTGLAGATTDTQYF
15 few TRBJ2-3 TRBV10-3 TRBD1 TGTGCCATCAGCCGACAGGGGGAACCCACAGATACGCAGTATTTT CAISRQGEPTDTQYF
14 - TRBJ2-7 TRBV5-1 - TGCGCCAGCAGCTTGGAGGTAGCAGACTACGAGCAGTACTTC CASSLEVADYEQYF
16 - TRBJ1-2 TRBV6-5 TRBD1 TGTGCCAGCAGTTACATTAGAACAGGGGGTGGCTATGGCTACACCTTC CASSYIRTGGGYGYTF
15 - TRBJ2-1 TRBV4-1 - TGCGCCAGCAGCCAAGGACGAGGGGGGGCTAGTGAGCAGTTCTTC CASSQGRGGASEQFF
15 - TRBJ1-5 TRBV3-1/TRBV3-2 - TGTGCCAGCAGCCAATCAAATCAAGGCAATCAGCCCCAGCATTTT CASSQSNQGNQPQHF
11 few TRBJ2-3 TRBV2 - TGTGCCAGCAGCTGGGGTGATACGCAGTATTTT CASSWGDTQYF
15 - TRBJ1-1 TRBV6-5 - TGTGCCAGCAGTTACGATAGACACTTAAACACTGAAGCTTTCTTT CASSYDRHLNTEAFF
17 - TRBJ1-4 TRBV5-8 TRBD1 TGTGCCAGCAGCTTGAGCTACAGGGGGGGGTTCGGTGAAAAACTGTTTTTT CASSLSYRGGFGEKLFF
21 once TRBJ2-3 TRBV10-1 TRBD1 TGCGCCAGCAGTGGGACCTTGCCCGGACCGGGACAGGGGGGTTCCACAGATACGCAGTATTTT CASSGTLPGPGQGGSTDTQYF
14 - TRBJ1-1 TRBV14 TRBD1 TGTGCCAGCAGCATACAGGGGCCGAACACTGAAGCTTTCTTT CASSIQGPNTEAFF
15 once TRBJ2-5 TRBV28 - TGTGCCAGCAGTTCCTCTACGGGGGTACACGAGACCCAGTACTTC CASSSSTGVHETQYF
15 - TRBJ2-7 TRBV18 - TGTGCCAGCTCAACAGGGTCTTCCAGCTCCTACGAGCAGTACTTC CASSTGSSSSYEQYF
17 - TRBJ1-3 TRBV5-6 - TGTGCCAGCAGCCCCAGCAGGGGATCTTACTCTGGAAACACCATATATTTT CASSPSRGSYSGNTIYF
14 few TRBJ2-7 TRBV2 - TGTGCCAGCAGAGCGGGCCAAATCTCCTACGAGCAGTACTTC CASRAGQISYEQYF
15 - TRBJ1-4 TRBV3-1/TRBV3-2 - TGTGCCAGCAGCCCGAACCCCCAATGGAATGAAAAACTGTTTTTT CASSPNPQWNEKLFF
15 - TRBJ1-1 TRBV13 - TGTGCCAGCAGCTTAGAGGCAGGGTGGAGCACTGAAGCTTTCTTT CASSLEAGWSTEAFF
17 - TRBJ1-3 TRBV28 TRBD1 TGTGCCAGCAGTTTACCGGGACAGGGTGGCTCTGGAAACACCATATATTTT CASSLPGQGGSGNTIYF
13 - TRBJ1-1 TRBV12-3/TRBV12-4 - TGTGCCAGCAGTTTAAGGGATGGCACTGAAGCTTTCTTT CASSLRDGTEAFF
12 - TRBJ1-2 TRBV29-1 - TGCAGCGTCGAACAGGGAATGCGCGGCTACACCTTC CSVEQGMRGYTF
15 - TRBJ2-5 TRBV2 TRBD1 TGTGCCAGCACAACTGGACAGGGGGCCTTTGAGACCCAGTACTTC CASTTGQGAFETQYF
16 - TRBJ1-3 TRBV10-3 - TGTGCCGCCACCCCGTCGGGGGCACAATCTGGAAACACCATATATTTT CAATPSGAQSGNTIYF
13 few TRBJ2-7 TRBV7-8 - TGTGCCAGCAGGGGGCGGGGTCCGGGGGAGCAGTACTTC CASRGRGPGEQYF
16 - TRBJ1-2 TRBV18 TRBD1 TGTGCCAGCTCACCTACCCGGACAGGAGTTATGGATGGCTACACCTTC CASSPTRTGVMDGYTF
15 - TRBJ1-1 TRBV27 - TGTGCCAGCAGTTTAGTAGGTACAGGGTTCACTGAAGCTTTCTTT CASSLVGTGFTEAFF
12 - TRBJ2-7 TRBV7-9 - TGTGCCAGCAGACCTGACCAGTACGAGCAGTACTTC CASRPDQYEQYF
14 - TRBJ1-2 TRBV2 - TGTGCCAGGGCCAAGGACAGCTCTAACTATGGCTACACCTTC CARAKDSSNYGYTF
16 once TRBJ2-2 TRBV7-6 - TGTGCCGGTGGGGGAGCGCAGACCCCGAACACCGGGGAGCTGTTTTTT CAGGGAQTPNTGELFF
13 - TRBJ1-6 TRBV28 - TGTGCCAGCAAAGGCAGGGAAGGGTCACCCCTCCACTTT CASKGREGSPLHF
15 - TRBJ1-4 TRBV6-1 - TGTGCCAGCAGTGAGCTGGGGGGTATCGATGAAAAACTGTTTTTT CASSELGGIDEKLFF
13 - TRBJ2-7 TRBV2 - TGTGCCAGCAAATCGGGGCTTGTCTACGAGCAGTACTTC CASKSGLVYEQYF
15 - TRBJ2-7 TRBV2 TRBD1 TGTGCCAGCATGATGGGACAGGGCCTCTCCTACGAGCAGTACTTC CASMMGQGLSYEQYF
16 - TRBJ1-5 TRBV6-2/TRBV6-3 - TGTGCCAGCAGTTACTCGAGTTCACCCCGGAGCCAGCCCCAGCATTTT CASSYSSSPRSQPQHF
15 - TRBJ2-1 TRBV7-3 TRBD2 TGTGCCAGCAGACCCAGCGGGGGGCGGGACAATGAGCAGTTCTTC CASRPSGGRDNEQFF
15 - TRBJ2-6 TRBV6-5 - TGTGCCAGCGGGGTAGCGGCATCTGGGGCCAACGTCCTGACTTTC CASGVAASGANVLTF
16 - TRBJ2-2 TRBV5-5 - TGTGCCAGCAGCTTGGAAACGAGACAGTTAACCGGGGAGCTGTTTTTT CASSLETRQLTGELFF
14 few TRBJ1-1 TRBV28 - TGTGCCAGCATCGGGCCTATCTTGAACACTGAAGCTTTCTTT CASIGPILNTEAFF
14 - TRBJ1-1 TRBV28 - TGTGCCAGCAGGGGAGGGGTCAGGAACACTGAAGCTTTCTTT CASRGGVRNTEAFF
13 - TRBJ1-2 TRBV28 - TGTGCCAGCAGCCCCGGGACGGGATATGGCTACACCTTC CASSPGTGYGYTF
13 - TRBJ1-1 TRBV7-9 - TGTGCCAGCAGCCCTCCATCAGTCTCTGAAGCTTTCTTT CASSPPSVSEAFF
15 - TRBJ1-6 TRBV18 TRBD1 TGTGCCAGCTCACCCAGGGGGGGGCATGAGTCACCCCTCCACTTT CASSPRGGHESPLHF
15 - TRBJ1-6 TRBV5-5 - TGTGCCAGCAGCTTGGCCTGGACAGTGAATTCACCCCTCCACTTT CASSLAWTVNSPLHF
14 - TRBJ2-1 TRBV28 TRBD2 TGTGCCAGCATGGGGGGGGATACCTACAATGAGCAGTTCTTC CASMGGDTYNEQFF
15 - TRBJ2-3 TRBV6-2/TRBV6-3 - TGTGCCAGCAGTTACTGGGCGGGGACCACAGATACGCAGTATTTT CASSYWAGTTDTQYF
14 few TRBJ2-3 TRBV5-1 - TGCGCCAGCAGCATGACGGCTGGCACAGATACGCAGTATTTT CASSMTAGTDTQYF
13 - TRBJ1-5 TRBV12-3/TRBV12-4 TRBD1 TGTGCCAGCAGGGCAGGGGGGGATCAGCCCCAGCATTTT CASRAGGDQPQHF
15 - TRBJ2-7 TRBV18 TRBD2 TGTGCCAGCTCACAGGGTTCCGGGGGGGACTACGAGCAGTACTTC CASSQGSGGDYEQYF
13 - TRBJ2-7 TRBV6-5 - TGTGCCAGCAGTTCTGATGGGGCCTACGAGCAGTACTTC CASSSDGAYEQYF
15 once TRBJ1-5 TRBV28 - TGTGCCAGCAGTTTTGGGGGCAGGTGGGATCAGCCCCAGCATTTT CASSFGGRWDQPQHF